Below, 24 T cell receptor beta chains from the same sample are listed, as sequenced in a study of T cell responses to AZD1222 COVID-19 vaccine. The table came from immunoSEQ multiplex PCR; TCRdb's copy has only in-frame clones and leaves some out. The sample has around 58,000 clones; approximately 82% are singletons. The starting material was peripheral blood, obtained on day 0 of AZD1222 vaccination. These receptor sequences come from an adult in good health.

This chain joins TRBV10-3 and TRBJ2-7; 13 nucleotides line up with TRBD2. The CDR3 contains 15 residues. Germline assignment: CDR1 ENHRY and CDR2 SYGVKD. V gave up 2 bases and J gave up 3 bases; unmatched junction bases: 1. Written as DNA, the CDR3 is TGTGCCATCAGTGAGGGACTAGCGGGAGTCTACGAGCAGTACTTC. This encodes CAISEGLAGVYEQYF.

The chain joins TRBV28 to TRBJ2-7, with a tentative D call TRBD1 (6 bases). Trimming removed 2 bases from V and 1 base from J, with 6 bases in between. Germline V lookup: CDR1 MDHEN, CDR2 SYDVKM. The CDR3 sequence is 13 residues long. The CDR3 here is CASSLTGSYEQYV. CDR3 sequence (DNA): TGTGCCAGCAGTTTAACAGGGTCCTACGAGCAGTACGTC.

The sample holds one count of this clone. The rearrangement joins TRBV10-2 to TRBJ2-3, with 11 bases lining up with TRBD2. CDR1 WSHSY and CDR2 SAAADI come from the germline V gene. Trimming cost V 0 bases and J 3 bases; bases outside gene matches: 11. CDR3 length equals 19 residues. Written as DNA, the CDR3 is TGCGCCAGCAGTGAGTCATGGAAAACTAGCGGGAGCTATACAGATACGCAGTATTTT. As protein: CASSESWKTSGSYTDTQYF.

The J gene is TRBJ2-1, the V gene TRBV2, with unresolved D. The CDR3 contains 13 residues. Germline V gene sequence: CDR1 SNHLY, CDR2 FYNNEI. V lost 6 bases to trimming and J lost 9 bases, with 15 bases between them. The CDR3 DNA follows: TGTGCCAGCAGAATTGTCCCCGTCTCTGAGCAGTTCTTC. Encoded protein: CASRIVPVSEQFF.

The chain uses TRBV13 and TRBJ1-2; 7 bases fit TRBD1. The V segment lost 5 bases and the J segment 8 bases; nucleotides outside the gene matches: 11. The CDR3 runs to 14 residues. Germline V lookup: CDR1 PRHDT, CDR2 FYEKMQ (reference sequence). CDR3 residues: CASSPSTGSEGYTF. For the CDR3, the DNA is TGTGCCAGCAGCCCTTCGACAGGGTCGGAAGGCTACACCTTC. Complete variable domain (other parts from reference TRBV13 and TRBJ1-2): AAGVIQSPRHLIKEKRETATLKCYPIPRHDTVYWYQQGPGQDPQFLISFYEKMQSDKGSIPDRFSAQQFSDYHSELNMSSLELGDSALYFCASSPSTGSEGYTFGSGTRLTVV.

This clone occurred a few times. The CDR3 here is CASSRWAGQAYEQYV. The CDR3 bases are TGCGCCAGCAGCCGATGGGCCGGACAGGCCTACGAGCAGTACGTC. The rearrangement uses TRBV4-3 and TRBJ2-7, with 7 bases matching TRBD1. The CDR3 length is 15 residues. The J segment lost 2 bases and the V segment lost 4 bases, leaving 8 bases of the junction unmatched. Germline V gene data show CDR1 as LGHNA and CDR2 as YSLEER.

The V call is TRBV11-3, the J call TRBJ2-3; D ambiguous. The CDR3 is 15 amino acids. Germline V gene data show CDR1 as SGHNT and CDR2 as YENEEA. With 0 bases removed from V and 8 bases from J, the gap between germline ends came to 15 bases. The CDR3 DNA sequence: TGTGCCAGCAGCTTAGATTTTTTGGTAGCTGGTACGCAGTATTTT. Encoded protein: CASSLDFLVAGTQYF.

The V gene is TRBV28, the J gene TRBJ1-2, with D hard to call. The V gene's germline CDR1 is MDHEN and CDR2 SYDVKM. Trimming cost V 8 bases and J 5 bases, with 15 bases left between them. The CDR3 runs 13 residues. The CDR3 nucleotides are TGTGCCAGCTCCCCCTTGGGGTTTTATGGCTACACCTTC. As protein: CASSPLGFYGYTF.

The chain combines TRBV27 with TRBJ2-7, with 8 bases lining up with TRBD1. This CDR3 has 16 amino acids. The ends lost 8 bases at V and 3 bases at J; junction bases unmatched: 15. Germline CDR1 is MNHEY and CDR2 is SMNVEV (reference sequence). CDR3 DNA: TGTGCCAGCGGTCACTCCGACAGGGGATTTTACTACGAGCAGTACTTC. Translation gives CASGHSDRGFYYEQYF.

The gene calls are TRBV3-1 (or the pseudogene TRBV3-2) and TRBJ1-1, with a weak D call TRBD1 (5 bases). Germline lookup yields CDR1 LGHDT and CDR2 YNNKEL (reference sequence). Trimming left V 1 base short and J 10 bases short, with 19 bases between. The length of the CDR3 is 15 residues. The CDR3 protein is CASSQGSGPSAGAFF. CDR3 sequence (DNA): TGTGCCAGCAGCCAAGGTTCAGGGCCCTCCGCAGGAGCTTTCTTT.

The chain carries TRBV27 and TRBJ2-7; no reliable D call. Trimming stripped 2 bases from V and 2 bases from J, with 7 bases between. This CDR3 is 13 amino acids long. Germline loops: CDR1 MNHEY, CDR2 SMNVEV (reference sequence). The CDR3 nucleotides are TGTGCCAGCAGTTTACTTGGAACCTACGAGCAGTACTTC. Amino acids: CASSLLGTYEQYF.

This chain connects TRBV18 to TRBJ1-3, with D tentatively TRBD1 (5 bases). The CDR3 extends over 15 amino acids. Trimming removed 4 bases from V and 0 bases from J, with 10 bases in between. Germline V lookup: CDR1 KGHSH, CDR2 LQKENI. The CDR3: CASSLRQNSGNTIYF. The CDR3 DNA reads TGTGCCAGCTCACTCAGACAGAACTCTGGAAACACCATATATTTT.

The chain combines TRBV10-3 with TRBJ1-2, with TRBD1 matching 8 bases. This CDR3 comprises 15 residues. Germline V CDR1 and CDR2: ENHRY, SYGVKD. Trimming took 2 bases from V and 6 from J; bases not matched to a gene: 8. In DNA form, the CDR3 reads TGTGCCATCAGTGAGCCGGACAGGGCCATTCATGGCTACACCTTC. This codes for CAISEPDRAIHGYTF.

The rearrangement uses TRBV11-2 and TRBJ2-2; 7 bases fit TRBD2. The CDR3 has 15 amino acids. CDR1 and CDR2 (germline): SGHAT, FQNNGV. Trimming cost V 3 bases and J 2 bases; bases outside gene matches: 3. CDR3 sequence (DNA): TGTGCCAGCAGCTTGCGGGGACTAAACACCGGGGAGCTGTTTTTT. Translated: CASSLRGLNTGELFF.

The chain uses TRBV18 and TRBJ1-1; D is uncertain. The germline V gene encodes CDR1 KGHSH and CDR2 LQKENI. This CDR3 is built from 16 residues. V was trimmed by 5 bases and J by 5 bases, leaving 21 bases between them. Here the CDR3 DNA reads TGTGCCAGCTCAACTCAAACGGGGTTGGATAGGACTGAAGCTTTCTTT. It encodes CASSTQTGLDRTEAFF.

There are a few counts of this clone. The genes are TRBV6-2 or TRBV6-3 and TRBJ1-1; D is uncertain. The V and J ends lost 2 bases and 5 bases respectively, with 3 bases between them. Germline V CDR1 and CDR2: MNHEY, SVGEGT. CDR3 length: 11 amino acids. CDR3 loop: CASSYDTEAFF. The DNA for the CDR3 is TGTGCCAGCAGTTACGATACTGAAGCTTTCTTT.

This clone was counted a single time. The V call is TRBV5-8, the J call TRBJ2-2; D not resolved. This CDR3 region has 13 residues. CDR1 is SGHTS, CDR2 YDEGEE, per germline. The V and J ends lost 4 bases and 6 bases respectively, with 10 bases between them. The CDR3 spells CASSIRVPGELFF. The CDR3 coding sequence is TGTGCCAGCAGCATCCGGGTTCCCGGGGAGCTGTTTTTT.

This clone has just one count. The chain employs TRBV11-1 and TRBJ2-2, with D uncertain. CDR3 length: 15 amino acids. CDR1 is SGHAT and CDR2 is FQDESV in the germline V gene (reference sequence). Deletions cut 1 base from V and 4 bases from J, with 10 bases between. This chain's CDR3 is CASSLGGRSTGELFF. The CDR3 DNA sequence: TGTGCCAGCAGCTTAGGAGGTAGAAGCACCGGGGAGCTGTTTTTT.

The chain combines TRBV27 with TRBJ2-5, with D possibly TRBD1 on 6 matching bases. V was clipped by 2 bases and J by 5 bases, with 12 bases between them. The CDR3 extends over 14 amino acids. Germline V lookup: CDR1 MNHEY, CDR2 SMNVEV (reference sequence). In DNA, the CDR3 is TGTGCCAGCAGTTTAAAATCCCAGGGGGAGACCCAGTACTTC. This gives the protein CASSLKSQGETQYF.

The CDR3 reads CASSFTGGQGNEQFF. CDR3 DNA: TGTGCCAGCAGTTTTACAGGGGGTCAAGGCAATGAGCAGTTCTTC. The chain is built from TRBV7-6 and TRBJ2-1; the match to TRBD1 covers 8 bases. Germline V gene data show CDR1 as SGHVS and CDR2 as FNYEAQ. V gave up 6 bases and J gave up 6 bases; unmatched junction bases: 10. There are 15 residues in the CDR3.

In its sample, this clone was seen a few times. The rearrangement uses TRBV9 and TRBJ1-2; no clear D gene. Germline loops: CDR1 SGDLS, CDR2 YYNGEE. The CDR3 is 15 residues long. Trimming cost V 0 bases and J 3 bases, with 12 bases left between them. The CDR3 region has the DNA TGTGCCAGCAGCGTAGGTTACAGCGGAGACTATGGCTACACCTTC. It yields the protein CASSVGYSGDYGYTF.

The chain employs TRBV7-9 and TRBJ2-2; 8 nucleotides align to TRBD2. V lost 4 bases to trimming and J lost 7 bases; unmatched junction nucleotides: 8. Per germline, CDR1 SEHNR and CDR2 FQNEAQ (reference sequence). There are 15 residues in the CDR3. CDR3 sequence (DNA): TGTGCCAGCAGCTATCGGACTAGCCCGAGCGGGGAGCTGTTTTTT. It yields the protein CASSYRTSPSGELFF.

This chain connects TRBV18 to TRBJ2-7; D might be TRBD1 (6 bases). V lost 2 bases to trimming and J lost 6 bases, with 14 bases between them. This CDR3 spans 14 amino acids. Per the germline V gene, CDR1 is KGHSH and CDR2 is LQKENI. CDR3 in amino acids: CASSPNRVEGEQYF. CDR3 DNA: TGTGCCAGCTCACCAAACAGGGTTGAGGGCGAGCAGTACTTC. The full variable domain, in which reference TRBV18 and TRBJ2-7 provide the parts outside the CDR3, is NAGVMQNPRHLVRRRGQEARLRCSPMKGHSHVYWYRQLPEEGLKFMVYLQKENIIDESGMPKERFSAEFPKEGPSILRIQQVVRGDSAAYFCASSPNRVEGEQYFGPGTRLTVT.

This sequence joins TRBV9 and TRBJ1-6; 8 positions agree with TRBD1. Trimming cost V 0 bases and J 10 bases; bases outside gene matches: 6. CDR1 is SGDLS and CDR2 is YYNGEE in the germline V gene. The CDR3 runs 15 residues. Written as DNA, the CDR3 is TGTGCCAGCAGCGTAGGGACAGGGAGGGAATCACCCCTCCACTTT. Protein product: CASSVGTGRESPLHF.